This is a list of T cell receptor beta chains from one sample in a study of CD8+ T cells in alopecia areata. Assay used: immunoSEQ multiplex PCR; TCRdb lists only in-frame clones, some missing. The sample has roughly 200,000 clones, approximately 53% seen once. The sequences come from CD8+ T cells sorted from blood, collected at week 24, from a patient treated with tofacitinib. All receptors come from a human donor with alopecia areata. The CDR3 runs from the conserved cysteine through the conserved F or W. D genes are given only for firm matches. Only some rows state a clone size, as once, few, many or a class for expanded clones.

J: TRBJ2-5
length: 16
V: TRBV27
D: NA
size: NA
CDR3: CASSLWGVNVQETQYF
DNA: TGTGCCAGCAGTTTATGGGGGGTTAACGTACAAGAGACCCAGTACTTC

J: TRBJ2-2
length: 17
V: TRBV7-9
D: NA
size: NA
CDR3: CASSASFGGGSTGELFF
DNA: TGTGCCAGCAGCGCCTCCTTTGGCGGGGGCAGCACCGGGGAGCTGTTTTTT

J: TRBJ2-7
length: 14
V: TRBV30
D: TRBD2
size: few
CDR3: CAWSLASGTYEQYF
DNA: TGTGCCTGGAGTCTGGCTAGCGGAACCTACGAGCAGTACTTC

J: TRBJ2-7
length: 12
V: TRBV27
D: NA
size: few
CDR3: CASAASTYEQYF
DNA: TGTGCCAGCGCGGCCTCCACCTACGAGCAGTACTTC

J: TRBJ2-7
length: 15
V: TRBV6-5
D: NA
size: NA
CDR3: CASSPNPSGAYEQYF
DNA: TGTGCCAGCAGCCCAAATCCATCAGGGGCCTACGAGCAGTACTTC

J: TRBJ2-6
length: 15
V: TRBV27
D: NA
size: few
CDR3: CASSSLNSGANVLTF
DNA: TGTGCCAGCAGTTCCCTCAACTCTGGGGCCAACGTCCTGACTTTC

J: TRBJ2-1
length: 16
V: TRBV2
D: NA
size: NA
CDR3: CASMDLGAITYNEQFF
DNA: TGTGCCAGCATGGACCTGGGGGCAATAACCTACAATGAGCAGTTCTTC

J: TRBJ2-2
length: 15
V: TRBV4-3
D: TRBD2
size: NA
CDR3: CASSQGIAGDGELFF
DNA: TGCGCCAGCAGCCAAGGAATAGCGGGTGACGGGGAGCTGTTTTTT

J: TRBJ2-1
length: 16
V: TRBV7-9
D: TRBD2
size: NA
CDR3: CASSGYQQTSGNEQFF
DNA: TGTGCCAGCAGCGGCTATCAGCAGACTAGCGGTAATGAGCAGTTCTTC

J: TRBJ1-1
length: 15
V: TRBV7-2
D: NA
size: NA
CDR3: CASSLFGVMNTEAFF
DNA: TGTGCCAGCAGCTTATTTGGGGTAATGAACACTGAAGCTTTCTTT

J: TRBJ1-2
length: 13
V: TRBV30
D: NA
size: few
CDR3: CACGEQLVYGYTF
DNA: TGTGCCTGCGGAGAACAGCTCGTATATGGCTACACCTTC

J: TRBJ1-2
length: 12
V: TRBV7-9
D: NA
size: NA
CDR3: CASSLDRDTITF
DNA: TGTGCCAGCAGCTTAGATCGGGACACCATTACCTTC

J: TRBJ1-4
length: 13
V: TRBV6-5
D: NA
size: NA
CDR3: CASSYQGGEKLFF
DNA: TGTGCCAGCAGTTATCAGGGCGGTGAAAAACTGTTTTTT

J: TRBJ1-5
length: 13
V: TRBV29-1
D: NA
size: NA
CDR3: CSVMTVSNQPQHF
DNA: TGCAGCGTGATGACAGTTAGCAATCAGCCCCAGCATTTT

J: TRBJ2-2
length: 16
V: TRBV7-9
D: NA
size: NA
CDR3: CASSLVGGLNTGELFF
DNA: TGTGCCAGCAGCTTAGTCGGGGGCCTGAACACCGGGGAGCTGTTTTTT

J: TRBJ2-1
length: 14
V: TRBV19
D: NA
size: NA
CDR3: CASSGGGTYNEQFF
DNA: TGTGCCAGTAGTGGAGGGGGAACCTACAATGAGCAGTTCTTC

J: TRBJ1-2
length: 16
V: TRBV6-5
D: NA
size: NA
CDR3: CASSYSRSSVSYGYTF
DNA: TGTGCCAGCAGTTACTCTAGGTCATCCGTGAGCTATGGCTACACCTTC

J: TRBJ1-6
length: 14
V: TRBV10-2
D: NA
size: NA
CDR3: CATPGLGEGSPLHF
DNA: TGCGCCACCCCTGGATTGGGGGAAGGCTCACCCCTCCACTTT

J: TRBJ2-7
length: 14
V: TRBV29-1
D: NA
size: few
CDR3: CSVINRDTSYEQYF
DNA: TGCAGCGTCATAAATCGGGACACCTCCTACGAGCAGTACTTC

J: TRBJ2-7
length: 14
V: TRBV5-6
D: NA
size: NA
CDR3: CASSPQGRVYEQYF
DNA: TGTGCCAGCAGCCCCCAGGGGAGGGTGTACGAGCAGTACTTC

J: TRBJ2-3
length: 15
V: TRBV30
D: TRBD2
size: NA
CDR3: CAWSLAGGPRDTQYF
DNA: TGTGCCTGGAGTTTGGCGGGGGGGCCGAGAGATACGCAGTATTTT

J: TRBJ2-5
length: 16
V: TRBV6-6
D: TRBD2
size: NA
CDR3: CASSLTSGESQETQYF
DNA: TGTGCCAGCAGTCTCACTAGCGGGGAGTCCCAAGAGACCCAGTACTTC

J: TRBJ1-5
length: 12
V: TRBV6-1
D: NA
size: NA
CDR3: CASNSGAQPQHF
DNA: TGTGCCAGCAATTCGGGGGCTCAGCCCCAGCATTTT

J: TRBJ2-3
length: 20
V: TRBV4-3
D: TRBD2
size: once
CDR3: CASSPTPEASGGLDTDTQYF
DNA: TGCGCCAGCAGCCCGACGCCGGAGGCTAGCGGGGGGCTGGACACAGATACGCAGTATTTT

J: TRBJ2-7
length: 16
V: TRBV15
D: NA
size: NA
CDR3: CATSTTGPGTPNEQYF
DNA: TGCGCCACCAGCACAACCGGCCCAGGGACCCCTAACGAGCAGTACTTC

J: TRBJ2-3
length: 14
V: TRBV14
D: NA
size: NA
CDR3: CASSPDPGTDTQYF
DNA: TGTGCCAGCAGCCCAGATCCGGGCACAGATACGCAGTATTTT

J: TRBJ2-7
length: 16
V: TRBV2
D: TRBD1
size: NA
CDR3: CASSDTFGQGVWEQYF
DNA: TGTGCCAGCAGTGATACTTTTGGACAGGGGGTCTGGGAGCAGTACTTC

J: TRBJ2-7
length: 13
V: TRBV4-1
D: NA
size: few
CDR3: CASSQSAAYEQYF
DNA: TGCGCCAGCAGCCAATCCGCGGCCTACGAGCAGTACTTC

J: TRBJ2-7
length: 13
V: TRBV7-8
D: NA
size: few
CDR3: CASGAGGSYEQYF
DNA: TGTGCCAGCGGGGCCGGGGGCTCCTACGAGCAGTACTTC

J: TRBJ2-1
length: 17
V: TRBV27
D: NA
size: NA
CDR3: CASSFERGKRSINEQFF
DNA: TGTGCCAGCAGTTTTGAAAGGGGGAAACGAAGTATTAATGAGCAGTTCTTC

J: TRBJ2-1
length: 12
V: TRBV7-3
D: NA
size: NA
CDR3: CASSLPGNEQFF
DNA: TGTGCCAGCAGCTTACCGGGCAATGAGCAGTTCTTC

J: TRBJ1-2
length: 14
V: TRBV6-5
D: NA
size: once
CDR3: CASSYDGGGSPYTF
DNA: TGTGCCAGCAGTTACGATGGGGGTGGTTCCCCCTACACCTTC

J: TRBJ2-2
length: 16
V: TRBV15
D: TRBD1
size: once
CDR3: CATSEGTGVGTGELFF
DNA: TGTGCCACCAGCGAGGGGACAGGGGTTGGCACCGGGGAGCTGTTTTTT

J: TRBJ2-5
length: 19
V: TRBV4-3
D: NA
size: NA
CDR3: CASSQDRVWGSEYQETQYF
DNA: TGCGCCAGCAGCCAAGATCGAGTTTGGGGTTCGGAGTACCAAGAGACCCAGTACTTC

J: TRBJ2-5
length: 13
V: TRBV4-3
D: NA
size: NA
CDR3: CASSQDRVKTQYF
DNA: TGCGCCAGCAGCCAAGATAGGGTGAAGACCCAGTACTTC

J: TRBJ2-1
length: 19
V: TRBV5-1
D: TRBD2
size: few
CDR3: CASSLARQRASGDYNEQFF
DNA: TGCGCCAGCAGCTTGGCACGTCAAAGGGCTAGCGGGGACTACAATGAGCAGTTCTTC

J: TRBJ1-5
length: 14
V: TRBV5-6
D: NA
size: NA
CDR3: CASSLRGSNQPQHF
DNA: TGTGCCAGCAGCTTGCGGGGGAGCAATCAGCCCCAGCATTTT

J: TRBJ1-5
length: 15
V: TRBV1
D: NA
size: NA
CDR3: CTSSHREGQNQPQHF
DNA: TGCACCAGCAGCCACCGGGAGGGACAGAATCAGCCCCAGCATTTT

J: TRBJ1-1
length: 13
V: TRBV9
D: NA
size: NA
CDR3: CASSHRGGTEAFF
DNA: TGTGCCAGCAGCCACCGGGGTGGCACTGAAGCTTTCTTT

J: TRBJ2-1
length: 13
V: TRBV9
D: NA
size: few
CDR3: CASSVSGRNEQFF
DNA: TGTGCCAGCAGCGTTTCAGGTCGCAATGAGCAGTTCTTC

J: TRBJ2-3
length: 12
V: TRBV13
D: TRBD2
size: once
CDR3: CASSTSGNTQYF
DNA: TGTGCCAGCAGCACTAGCGGAAATACGCAGTATTTT

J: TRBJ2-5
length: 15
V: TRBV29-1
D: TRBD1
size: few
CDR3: CSFGRASEGAGTQYF
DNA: TGCAGCTTCGGGCGCGCCTCAGAGGGGGCAGGGACCCAGTACTTC

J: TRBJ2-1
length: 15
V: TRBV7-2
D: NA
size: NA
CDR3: CASSFFEGYLDEQFF
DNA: TGTGCCAGCAGCTTTTTCGAGGGCTATTTGGATGAGCAGTTCTTC

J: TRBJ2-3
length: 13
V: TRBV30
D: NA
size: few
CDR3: CAWTPAGFDTQYF
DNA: TGTGCCTGGACCCCGGCAGGGTTCGATACGCAGTATTTT

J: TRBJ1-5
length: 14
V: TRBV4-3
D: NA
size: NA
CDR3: CASSPGGAGQPQHF
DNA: TGCGCCAGCAGCCCGGGGGGGGCAGGCCAGCCCCAGCATTTT

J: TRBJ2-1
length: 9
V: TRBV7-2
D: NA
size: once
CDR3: CASSNEQFF
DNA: TGTGCCAGCAGCAATGAGCAGTTCTTC

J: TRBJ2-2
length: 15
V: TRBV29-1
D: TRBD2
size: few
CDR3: CSVEGTGGDTGELFF
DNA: TGCAGCGTTGAGGGTACGGGGGGAGACACCGGGGAGCTGTTTTTT

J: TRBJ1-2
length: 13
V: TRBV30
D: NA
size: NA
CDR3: CAWREGGEYGYTF
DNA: TGTGCCTGGAGGGAAGGAGGTGAATATGGCTACACCTTC

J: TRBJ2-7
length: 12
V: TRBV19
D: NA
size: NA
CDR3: CASSSGRYEQYF
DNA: TGTGCCAGTAGTAGCGGTAGGTACGAGCAGTACTTC

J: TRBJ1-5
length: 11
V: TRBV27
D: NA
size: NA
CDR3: CASSKNQPQHF
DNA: TGTGCCAGCAGTAAAAATCAGCCCCAGCATTTT

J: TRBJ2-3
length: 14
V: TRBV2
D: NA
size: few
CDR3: CASREPARADTQYF
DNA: TGTGCCAGCAGGGAACCCGCTAGGGCCGATACGCAGTATTTT

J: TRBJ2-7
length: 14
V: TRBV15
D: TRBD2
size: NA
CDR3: CATSRGREGYEQYF
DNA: TGTGCCACCAGCAGAGGGAGGGAGGGCTACGAGCAGTACTTC

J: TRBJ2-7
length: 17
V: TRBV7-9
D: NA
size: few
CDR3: CASSLEGWGLGTYEQYF
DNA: TGTGCCAGCAGCTTAGAAGGTTGGGGTCTCGGTACCTACGAGCAGTACTTC

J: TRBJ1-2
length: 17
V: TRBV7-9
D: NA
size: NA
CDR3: CASSSAGGRQPGGGYTF
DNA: TGTGCCAGCAGCTCCGCAGGTGGCCGACAGCCCGGGGGCGGCTACACCTTC

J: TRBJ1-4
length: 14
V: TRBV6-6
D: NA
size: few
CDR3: CASSHAGGNEKLFF
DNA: TGTGCCAGCAGTCATGCCGGGGGCAATGAAAAACTGTTTTTT

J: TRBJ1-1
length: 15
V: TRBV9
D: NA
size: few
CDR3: CASSVEGGQYTEAFF
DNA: TGTGCCAGCAGCGTCGAGGGAGGACAGTACACTGAAGCTTTCTTT

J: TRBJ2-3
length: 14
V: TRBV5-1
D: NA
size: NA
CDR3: CASALVVVSDTQYF
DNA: TGCGCCAGCGCCCTCGTGGTAGTCTCAGATACGCAGTATTTT